The 15 T cell receptor beta chains reported below all come from one sample, sequenced in a study of radiation and T cells in renal cell carcinoma. As for treatment: 15 Gy SBRT to primary tumor, nephrectomy 4 weeks later. Profiling relied on immunoSEQ multiplex PCR, and the TCRdb table lists in-frame clones only, not all of them. The sample consists of around 20,000 clones, about 51% of them appearing once. The starting material was tumor tissue, obtained from a patient whose treatment included radiotherapy and nephrectomy. All receptors derive from a woman between 45 and 65 years old with renal cell carcinoma.

The genes are TRBV2 and TRBJ1-1, with D perhaps matching TRBD1 (5 bases). The germline V gene encodes CDR1 SNHLY and CDR2 FYNNEI. The CDR3 runs 15 residues. The ends were cut back, 6 bases at V and 0 bases at J, with 14 bases in the middle. The chain's CDR3 is CASSFGTSMNTEAFF. The CDR3 nucleotides are TGTGCCAGCAGCTTCGGGACGAGCATGAACACTGAAGCTTTCTTT.

This clone is a singleton in its sample. This sequence joins TRBV27 and TRBJ1-4; no definite D call. CDR1 and CDR2 from the germline V gene are MNHEY and SMNVEV (reference sequence). The V end was cut by 5 bases, the J end by 7 bases, with 14 bases between. The CDR3 runs 14 residues. CDR3: CASSQFERGEKLFF. DNA for the CDR3: TGTGCCAGCAGTCAATTTGAGCGTGGTGAAAAACTGTTTTTT.

This sequence joins TRBV6-6 and TRBJ1-2, with no clear D. Germline CDR1 is MNHNY and CDR2 is SVGAGI (reference sequence). The CDR3 extends over 15 amino acids. V shed 2 bases and J shed 6 bases, with 16 bases lying between them. The CDR3: CASSYTMGGKDGYTF. Here the CDR3 DNA reads TGTGCCAGCAGTTACACCATGGGTGGTAAAGATGGCTACACCTTC.

At least ten counts were recorded for this clone. The chain links TRBV9 to TRBJ1-1; D remains ambiguous. The CDR3 spans 14 residues. Germline CDR1 SGDLS, CDR2 YYNGEE. The V and J ends lost 0 bases and 5 bases respectively, with 11 bases between them. DNA of the CDR3: TGTGCCAGCAGCGTAGACGGTAAAAATACTGAAGCTTTCTTT. As protein: CASSVDGKNTEAFF.

The sample holds a few counts of this clone. The chain has TRBV18 and TRBJ1-2; D unresolved. This CDR3 region has 17 residues. The germline gives CDR1 KGHSH, CDR2 LQKENI. V dropped 3 bases and J dropped 6 bases, with 23 bases sitting between them. The CDR3 region has the DNA TGTGCCAGCTCACCTCTGAGATTCGGACGGGAACTTAATGGCTACACCTTC. It is translated as CASSPLRFGRELNGYTF.

This clone was seen many times. At the DNA level, this CDR3 is encoded by other sequences in the same sample as well. The rearrangement joins TRBV5-1 to TRBJ2-2; D not certain. The V gene lost 2 bases and the J gene lost 5 bases, with 7 bases spanning the gap. The germline V gene encodes CDR1 SGHRS and CDR2 YFSETQ. There are 13 residues in the CDR3. The CDR3, as DNA: TGCGCCAGCAGCTTTAGTGGGACCGGGGAGCTGTTTTTT. This encodes CASSFSGTGELFF.

The chain carries TRBV5-4 and TRBJ2-7, with 9 nucleotides matching TRBD1. The CDR3 extends over 14 amino acids. V shed 2 bases, J shed 3 bases, and the junction held 3 bases outside the gene matches. Germline V gene data show CDR1 as SGHNT and CDR2 as YYREEE (reference sequence). CDR3 coding DNA: TGTGCCAGCAGCTTAGGGACAGGGAACTACGAGCAGTACTTC. Its translation: CASSLGTGNYEQYF.

This chain links TRBV10-3 with TRBJ2-1; 10 nucleotides match TRBD2. Germline values: CDR1 ENHRY, CDR2 SYGVKD. V was clipped by 8 bases and J by 8 bases; unmatched bases: 6. This CDR3 has 13 residues. For the CDR3, the DNA is TGTGCCATCGGAGCGGGGGGGCAGGATGAGCAGTTCTTC. This sequence encodes CAIGAGGQDEQFF.

This clone was picked up a small number of times. The rearrangement uses TRBV7-9 and TRBJ2-1, with 8 nucleotides matching TRBD2. This CDR3 has 16 amino acids. V lost 5 bases and J lost 0; bases outside the gene matches: 6. Germline loops: CDR1 SEHNR, CDR2 FQNEAQ (reference sequence). CDR3 region: CASSKSGGRSYNEQFF. The CDR3 DNA reads TGTGCCAGCAGCAAGAGCGGGGGTCGCTCCTACAATGAGCAGTTCTTC.

The chain is built from TRBV7-9 and TRBJ1-2; the D gene is possibly TRBD1 (5 bases). The V gene lost 2 bases and the J gene lost 2 bases, with 12 bases spanning the gap. The CDR3 extends over 15 amino acids. The germline gives CDR1 SEHNR, CDR2 FQNEAQ (reference sequence). For the CDR3, the DNA is TGTGCCAGCAGCTTACCGGGGGAAGAGAACTATGGCTACACCTTC. As protein: CASSLPGEENYGYTF.

This sequence joins TRBV15 and TRBJ2-7; 7 nucleotides match TRBD1. The CDR3 is 15 residues long. With 1 base clipped from V and 2 bases from J, the junction kept 5 bases outside the gene matches. Germline values: CDR1 LNHNV, CDR2 YYDKDF (reference sequence). The CDR3 sequence: CATSRGDRDAYEQYF. CDR3 in DNA: TGTGCCACCAGCAGAGGAGACAGGGATGCCTACGAGCAGTACTTC.

The rearrangement joins TRBV5-6 to TRBJ2-1; possible D gene TRBD1, 5 bases. The V and J ends lost 2 bases and 8 bases respectively, with 20 bases between them. The CDR3 length is 16 residues. CDR1 is SGHDT and CDR2 is YYEEEE in the germline V gene. The DNA for the CDR3 is TGTGCCAGCAGCTTAGGCTCCGGACACCGCGTATATGAGCAGTTCTTC. Protein sequence: CASSLGSGHRVYEQFF.

There are a few counts of this clone. J is TRBJ1-1 and V is TRBV7-9; weak D call: TRBD1 (6 bases). Trimming took off 6 bases at V and 5 bases at J, with 19 bases between the two ends. The CDR3 is 15 residues long. Germline-derived CDR1 and CDR2 are SEHNR and FQNEAQ (reference sequence). CDR3 sequence reads: CASRPRDTRQTEAFF. The CDR3 nucleotides are TGTGCCAGCAGGCCCCGGGACACCCGGCAGACTGAAGCTTTCTTT.

V gene TRBV9 combines with J gene TRBJ1-1; 9 bases match TRBD1. Germline CDR1 and CDR2: SGDLS and YYNGEE. J gave up 8 bases and V 4 bases, and 12 bases lay outside the gene matches. The CDR3 is 15 amino acids. CDR3 protein: CASSPTQGAFREAFF. CDR3 DNA sequence: TGTGCCAGCAGCCCTACACAGGGGGCCTTCCGCGAAGCTTTCTTT.

The chain combines TRBV6-5 with TRBJ1-6, with 7 positions matching TRBD1. Germline values: CDR1 MNHEY, CDR2 SVGAGI. The CDR3 contains 16 residues. With 2 bases clipped from V and 4 bases from J, the junction kept 5 bases outside the gene matches. CDR3 nucleotide sequence: TGTGCCAGCAGTTACGGGACAGCTCGTTATAATTCACCCCTCCACTTT. Protein: CASSYGTARYNSPLHF.